A single sample gave rise to the 2 T cell receptor beta chains below, sequenced in a study of blood T cell repertoires in COVID-19. Sequenced by immunoSEQ multiplex PCR; TCRdb stores in-frame clones only, minus some. The data show 110,000 to 150,000 clones, with approximately 78% seen just once and less than 4.5% held by the top ten. Input material: peripheral blood. The receptors derive from a woman older than 75 with acute or convalescent COVID-19.

The genes are TRBV7-9 and TRBJ1-5; D is ambiguous. The CDR3 has 17 residues. Germline CDR1 and CDR2: SEHNR and FQNEAQ (reference sequence). The V and J ends lost 1 base and 0 bases respectively, with 13 bases between them. The CDR3 region has the DNA TGTGCCAGCAGCTTAGAGTCAGGCGATTATAGCAATCAGCCCCAGCATTTT. Protein product: CASSLESGDYSNQPQHF.

The sample holds a few counts of this clone. The chain joins TRBV2 to TRBJ1-1; TRBD1 might be the D (6 bases). This CDR3 contains 14 residues. Looked up from germline, CDR1 is SNHLY and CDR2 is FYNNEI. With 4 bases removed from V and 0 bases from J, the gap between germline ends came to 9 bases. The DNA of the CDR3 is TGTGCCAGCAGTGGGGGGCTCTTGAACACTGAAGCTTTCTTT. Translated, it gives CASSGGLLNTEAFF. The whole variable domain, remainder taken from reference TRBV2 and TRBJ1-1, is EPEVTQTPSHQVTQMGQEVILRCVPISNHLYFYWYRQILGQKVEFLVSFYNNEISEKSEIFDDQFSVERPDGSNFTLKIRSTKLEDSAMYFCASSGGLLNTEAFFGQGTRLTVV.